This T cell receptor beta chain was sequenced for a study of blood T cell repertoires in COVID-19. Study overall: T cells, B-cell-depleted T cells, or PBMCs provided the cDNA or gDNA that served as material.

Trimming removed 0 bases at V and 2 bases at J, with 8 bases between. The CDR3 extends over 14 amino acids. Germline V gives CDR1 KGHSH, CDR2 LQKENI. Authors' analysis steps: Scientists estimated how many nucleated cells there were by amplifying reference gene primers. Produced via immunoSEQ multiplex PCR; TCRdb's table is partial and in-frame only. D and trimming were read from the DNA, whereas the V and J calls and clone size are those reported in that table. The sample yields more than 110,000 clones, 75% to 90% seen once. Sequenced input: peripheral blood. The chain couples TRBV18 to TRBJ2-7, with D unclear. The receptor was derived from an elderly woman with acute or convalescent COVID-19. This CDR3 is CASSPPKEPYEQYF. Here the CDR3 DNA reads TGTGCCAGCTCACCACCGAAGGAGCCCTACGAGCAGTACTTC.